What follows describes a single T cell receptor (beta chain). The germline CDR1 and CDR2 sequences are MDHEN and SYDVKM. The V end lost 2 bases, the J end lost 6 bases, and 11 bases lay between the germline ends. This CDR3 contains 13 residues. The data were obtained in a study of T cell changes during pregnancy in multiple sclerosis. Profiling relied on immunoSEQ multiplex PCR, and the TCRdb table lists in-frame clones only, not all of them. The sample has 57,000 or so clones, 75% to 95% seen once. The clonotype was recovered from a female donor in good health, enrolled as a control in a pregnancy study. Source: peripheral blood, taken after pregnancy. This chain connects TRBV28 to TRBJ2-7; D not resolved. The CDR3 DNA sequence: TGTGCCAGCAGTTTAGCTGACTTGGGCGAGCAGTACTTC. Protein: CASSLADLGEQYF.